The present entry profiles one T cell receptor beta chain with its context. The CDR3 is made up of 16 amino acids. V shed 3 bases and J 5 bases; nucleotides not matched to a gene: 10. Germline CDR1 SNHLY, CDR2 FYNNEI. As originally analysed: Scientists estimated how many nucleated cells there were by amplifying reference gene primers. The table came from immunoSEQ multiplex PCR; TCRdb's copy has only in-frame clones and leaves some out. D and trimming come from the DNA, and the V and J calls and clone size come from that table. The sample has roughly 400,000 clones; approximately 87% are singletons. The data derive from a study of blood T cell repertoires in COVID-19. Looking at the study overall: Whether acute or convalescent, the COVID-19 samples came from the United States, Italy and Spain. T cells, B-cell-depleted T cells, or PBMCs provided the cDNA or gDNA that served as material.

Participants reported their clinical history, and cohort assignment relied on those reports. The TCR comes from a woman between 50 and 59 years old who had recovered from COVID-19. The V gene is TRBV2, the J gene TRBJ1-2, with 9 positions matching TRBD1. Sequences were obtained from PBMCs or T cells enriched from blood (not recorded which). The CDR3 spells CASSEIYWTGDYGYTF. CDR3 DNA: TGTGCCAGCAGTGAGATCTATTGGACAGGGGATTATGGCTACACCTTC.